This T cell receptor beta chain was documented in a study of response to subunit inactivated influenza vaccine. Each CDR3 protein is one row after TCRdb ran MiXCR on the RT-PCR reads. The table has about 700,000 distinct CDR3 sequences, more than 15% seen once. Study results and caveats: Authors proposed each seasonal influenza vaccination draws in few new T cells.

With 6 bases removed from V and 5 bases from J, the gap between germline ends came to 8 bases. Germline CDR1 is WSHSY and CDR2 is SAAADI. This CDR3 has 11 amino acids. This clonotype was seen a single time. What it recognizes is unknown. The sequence came from a man aged 45 to 65 who received an inactivated influenza vaccine. The chain uses TRBV10-2 and TRBJ2-7; no reliable D call. The input for sequencing was PBMCs from blood, taken approximately 13 days after vaccination. CDR3 protein: CASSLLHEQYF. The CDR3 DNA is TGCGCCAGCAGCTTATTACACGAGCAGTACTTC.